Shown below are 9 T cell receptor beta chains from a single sample sequenced in a study of chemoradiotherapy in HPV16-positive cancers. Sequencing used immunoSEQ multiplex PCR; TCRdb keeps in-frame clones, though not all of them. This table holds nearly 9,000 clones, approximately 84% found once. The sample consisted of tumor tissue, taken from a patient who underwent chemoradiotherapy. The receptors originated from a human donor with HPV-associated anogenital cancer.

CDR3 coding DNA: TGCGCCAGCAGCTTGGCCGGGACAGGGAGGAATGAGCAGTTCTTC. This gives the protein CASSLAGTGRNEQFF. The rearrangement joins TRBV5-1 to TRBJ2-1; 9 nucleotides agree with TRBD1. CDR1 is SGHRS and CDR2 is YFSETQ in the germline V gene. The CDR3 has 15 residues. The V and J ends lost 0 bases and 7 bases, in that order; junction bases with no gene match: 5.

The J gene is TRBJ1-1, the V gene TRBV2; D may be TRBD1 (6 bases). The germline gives CDR1 SNHLY, CDR2 FYNNEI. V lost 8 bases and J lost 6, with 10 bases in between. The CDR3 loop spans 11 amino acids. The CDR3 reads CASRTASEAFF. The DNA for the CDR3 is TGTGCCAGCCGGACAGCCTCTGAAGCTTTCTTT.

The J gene is TRBJ2-2, the V gene TRBV5-1, with unresolved D. The CDR3 totals 14 residues. Trimming removed 4 bases from V and 5 bases from J, with 12 bases in between. CDR1 is SGHRS, CDR2 YFSETQ, per germline. CDR3 amino acids: CASSGRMGTGELFF. For the CDR3, the DNA is TGCGCCAGCAGCGGCCGCATGGGAACCGGGGAGCTGTTTTTT.

This clone was seen more than once but under ten times. J is TRBJ2-3 and V is TRBV10-2; possible D gene TRBD2, 6 bases. The CDR3 extends over 16 amino acids. In germline, CDR1 is WSHSY, CDR2 SAAADI. V was pared by 2 bases and J by 3 bases, with 15 bases between. CDR3 nucleotides: TGCGCCAGCAGTGAGCCAACTAGCTCGATGACAGATACGCAGTATTTT. Its translation is CASSEPTSSMTDTQYF.

This clone was detected only a few times. The chain employs TRBV7-8 and TRBJ1-1, with TRBD1 identical over 10 bases. Germline V gene sequence: CDR1 SGHVS, CDR2 FQNEAQ. V shed 2 bases and J 5 bases; nucleotides not matched to a gene: 11. The CDR3 extends over 17 amino acids. The CDR3 loop is CASSLRTGGVVRTEAFF. The CDR3 nucleotides are TGTGCCAGCAGCTTACGGACAGGGGGAGTCGTTCGGACTGAAGCTTTCTTT. Full variable domain (rest looked up from reference TRBV7-8 and TRBJ1-1): GAGVSQSPRYKVAKRGQDVALRCDPISGHVSLFWYQQALGQGPEFLTYFQNEAQLDKSGLPSDRFFAERPEGSVSTLKIQRTQQEDSAVYLCASSLRTGGVVRTEAFFGQGTRLTVV.

The count of this clone is one. The J gene is TRBJ2-7, the V gene TRBV9; 11 nucleotides align to TRBD2. In germline, CDR1 is SGDLS, CDR2 YYNGEE. V lost 3 bases to trimming and J lost 1 base; unmatched junction nucleotides: 3. This CDR3 spans 15 amino acids. The CDR3 reads CASSAGTSGSYEQYF. CDR3 in DNA: TGTGCCAGCAGCGCCGGGACTAGCGGTTCCTACGAGCAGTACTTC.

The CDR3 DNA reads as TGTGCCAGCACCCCCACCCGAGGCAATCAGCCCCAGCATTTT. The encoded protein is CASTPTRGNQPQHF. The chain joins TRBV2 to TRBJ1-5; D gene ambiguous. Between the trimmed V and J ends, which lost 7 bases and 2 bases, there was a span of 12 bases. This CDR3 is 14 amino acids long. The germline CDR1 and CDR2 sequences are SNHLY and FYNNEI.

The V gene is TRBV2, the J gene TRBJ2-5; D possibly uses TRBD1 or TRBD2 (5 bases each). V was pared by 8 bases and J by 2 bases, with 12 bases between. Per germline, CDR1 SNHLY and CDR2 FYNNEI. The CDR3 spans 13 residues. CDR3 sequence: CASLRGSQETQYF. In DNA form, the CDR3 reads TGTGCCAGCCTACGGGGCAGTCAAGAGACCCAGTACTTC.

The chain joins TRBV18 to TRBJ2-1; 14 bases line up with TRBD2. This CDR3 contains 16 residues. In germline, CDR1 is KGHSH, CDR2 LQKENI. The J segment lost 10 bases and the V segment lost 3 bases, leaving 8 bases of the junction unmatched. The CDR3 sequence is CASSPETSGRAVEQFF. CDR3 nucleotide sequence: TGTGCCAGCTCACCTGAGACTAGCGGGAGGGCCGTGGAGCAGTTCTTC.